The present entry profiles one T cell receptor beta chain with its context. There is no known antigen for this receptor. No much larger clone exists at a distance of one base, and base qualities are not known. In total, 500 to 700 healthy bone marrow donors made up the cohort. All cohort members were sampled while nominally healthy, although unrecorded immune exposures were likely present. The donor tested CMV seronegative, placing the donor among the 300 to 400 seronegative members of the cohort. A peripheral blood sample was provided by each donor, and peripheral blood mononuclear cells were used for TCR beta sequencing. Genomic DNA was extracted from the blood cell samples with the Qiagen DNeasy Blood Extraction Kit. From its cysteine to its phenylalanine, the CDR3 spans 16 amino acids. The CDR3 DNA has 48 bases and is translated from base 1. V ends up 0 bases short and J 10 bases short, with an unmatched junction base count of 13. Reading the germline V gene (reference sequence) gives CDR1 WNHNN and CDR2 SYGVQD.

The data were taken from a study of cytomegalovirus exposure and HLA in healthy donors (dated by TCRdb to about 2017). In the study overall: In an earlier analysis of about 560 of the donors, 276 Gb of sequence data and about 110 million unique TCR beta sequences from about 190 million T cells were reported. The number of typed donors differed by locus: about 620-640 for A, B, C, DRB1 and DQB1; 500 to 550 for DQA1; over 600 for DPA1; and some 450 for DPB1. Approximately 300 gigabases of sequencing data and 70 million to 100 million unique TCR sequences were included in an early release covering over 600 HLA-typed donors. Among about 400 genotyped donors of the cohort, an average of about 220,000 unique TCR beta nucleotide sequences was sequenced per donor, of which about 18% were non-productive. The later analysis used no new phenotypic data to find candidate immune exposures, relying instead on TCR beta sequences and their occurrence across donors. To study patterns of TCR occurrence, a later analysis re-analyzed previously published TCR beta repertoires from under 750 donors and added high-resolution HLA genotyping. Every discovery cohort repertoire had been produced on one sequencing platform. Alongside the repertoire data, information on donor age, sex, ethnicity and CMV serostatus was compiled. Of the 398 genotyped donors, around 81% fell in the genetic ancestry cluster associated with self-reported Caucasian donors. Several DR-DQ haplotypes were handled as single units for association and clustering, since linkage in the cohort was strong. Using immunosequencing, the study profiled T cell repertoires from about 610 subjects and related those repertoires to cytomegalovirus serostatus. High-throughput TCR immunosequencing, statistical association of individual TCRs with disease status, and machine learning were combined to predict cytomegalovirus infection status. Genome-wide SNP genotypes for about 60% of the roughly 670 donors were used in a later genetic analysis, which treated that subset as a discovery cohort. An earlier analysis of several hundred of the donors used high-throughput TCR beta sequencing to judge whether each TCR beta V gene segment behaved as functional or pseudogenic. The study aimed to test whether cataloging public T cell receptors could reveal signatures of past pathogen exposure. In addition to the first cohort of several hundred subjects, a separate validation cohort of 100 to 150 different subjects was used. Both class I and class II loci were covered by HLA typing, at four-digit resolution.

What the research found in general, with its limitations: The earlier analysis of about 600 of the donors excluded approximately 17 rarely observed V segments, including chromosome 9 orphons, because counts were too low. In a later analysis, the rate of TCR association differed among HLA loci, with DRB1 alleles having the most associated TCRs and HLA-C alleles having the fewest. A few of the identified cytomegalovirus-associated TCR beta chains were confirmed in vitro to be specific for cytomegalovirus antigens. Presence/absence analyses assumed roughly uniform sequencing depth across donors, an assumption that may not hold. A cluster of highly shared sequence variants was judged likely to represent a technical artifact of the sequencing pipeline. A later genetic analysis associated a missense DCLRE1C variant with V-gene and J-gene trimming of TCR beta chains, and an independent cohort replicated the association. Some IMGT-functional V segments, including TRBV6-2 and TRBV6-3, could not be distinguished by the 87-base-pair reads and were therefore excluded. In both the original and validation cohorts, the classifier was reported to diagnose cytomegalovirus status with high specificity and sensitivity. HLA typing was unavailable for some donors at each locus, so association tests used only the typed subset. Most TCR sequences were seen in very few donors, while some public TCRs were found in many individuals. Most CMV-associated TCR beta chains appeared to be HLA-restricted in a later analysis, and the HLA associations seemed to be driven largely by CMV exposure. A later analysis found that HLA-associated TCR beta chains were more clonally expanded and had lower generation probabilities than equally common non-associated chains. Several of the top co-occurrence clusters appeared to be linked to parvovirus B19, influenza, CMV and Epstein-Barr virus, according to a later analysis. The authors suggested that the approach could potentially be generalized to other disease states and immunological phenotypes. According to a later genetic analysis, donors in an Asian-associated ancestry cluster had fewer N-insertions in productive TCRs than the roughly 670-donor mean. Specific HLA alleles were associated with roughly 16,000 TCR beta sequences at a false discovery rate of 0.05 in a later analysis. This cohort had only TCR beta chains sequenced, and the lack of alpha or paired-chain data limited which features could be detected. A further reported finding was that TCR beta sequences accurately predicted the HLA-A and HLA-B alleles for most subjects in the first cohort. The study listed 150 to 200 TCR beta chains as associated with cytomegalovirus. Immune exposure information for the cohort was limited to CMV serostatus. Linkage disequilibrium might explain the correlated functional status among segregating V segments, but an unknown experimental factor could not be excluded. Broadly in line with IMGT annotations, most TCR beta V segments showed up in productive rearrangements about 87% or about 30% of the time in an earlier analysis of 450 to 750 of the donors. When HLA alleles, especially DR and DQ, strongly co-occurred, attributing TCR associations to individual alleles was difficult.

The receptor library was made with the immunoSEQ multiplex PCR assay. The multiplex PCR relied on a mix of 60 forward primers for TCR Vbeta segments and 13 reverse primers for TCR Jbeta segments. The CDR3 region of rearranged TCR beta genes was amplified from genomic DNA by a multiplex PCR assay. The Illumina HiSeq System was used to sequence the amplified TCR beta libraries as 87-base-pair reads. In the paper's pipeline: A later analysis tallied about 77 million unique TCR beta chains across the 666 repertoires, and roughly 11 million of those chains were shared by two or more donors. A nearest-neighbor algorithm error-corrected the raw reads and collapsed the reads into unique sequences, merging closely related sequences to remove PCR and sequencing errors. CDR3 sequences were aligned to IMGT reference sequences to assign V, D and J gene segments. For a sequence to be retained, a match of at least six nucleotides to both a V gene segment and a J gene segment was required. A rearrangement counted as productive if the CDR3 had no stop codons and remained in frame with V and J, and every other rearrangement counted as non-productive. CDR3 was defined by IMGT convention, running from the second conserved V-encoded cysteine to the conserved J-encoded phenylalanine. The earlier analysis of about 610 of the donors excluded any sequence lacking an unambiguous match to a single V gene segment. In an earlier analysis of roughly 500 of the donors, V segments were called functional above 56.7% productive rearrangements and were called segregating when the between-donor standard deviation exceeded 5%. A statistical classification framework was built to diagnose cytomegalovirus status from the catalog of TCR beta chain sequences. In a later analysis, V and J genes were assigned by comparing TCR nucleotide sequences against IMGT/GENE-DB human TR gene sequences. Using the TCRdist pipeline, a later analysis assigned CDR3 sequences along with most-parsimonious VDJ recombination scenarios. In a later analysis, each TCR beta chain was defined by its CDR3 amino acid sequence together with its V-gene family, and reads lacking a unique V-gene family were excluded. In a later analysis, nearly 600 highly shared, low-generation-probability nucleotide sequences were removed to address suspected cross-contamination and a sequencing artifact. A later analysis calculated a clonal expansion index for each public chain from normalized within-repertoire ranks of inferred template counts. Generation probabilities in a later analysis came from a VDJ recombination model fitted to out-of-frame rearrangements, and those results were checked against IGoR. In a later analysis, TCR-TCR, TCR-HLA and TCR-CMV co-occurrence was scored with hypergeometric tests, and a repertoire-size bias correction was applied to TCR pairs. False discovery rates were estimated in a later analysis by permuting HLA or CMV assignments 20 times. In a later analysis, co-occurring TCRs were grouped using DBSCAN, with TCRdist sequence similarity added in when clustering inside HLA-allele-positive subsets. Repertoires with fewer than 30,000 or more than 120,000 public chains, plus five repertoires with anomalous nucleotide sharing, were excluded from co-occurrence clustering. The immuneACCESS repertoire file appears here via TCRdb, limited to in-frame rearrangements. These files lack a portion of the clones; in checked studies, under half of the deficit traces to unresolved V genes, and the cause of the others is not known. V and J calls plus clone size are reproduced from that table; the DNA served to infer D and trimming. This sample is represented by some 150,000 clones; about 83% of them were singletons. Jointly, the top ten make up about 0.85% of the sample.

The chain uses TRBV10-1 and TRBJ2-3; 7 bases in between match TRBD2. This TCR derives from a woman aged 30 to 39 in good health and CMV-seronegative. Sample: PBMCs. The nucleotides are TGCGCCAGCAGTGAGTCGTCGGGACTATCAAGTAGACCGCAGTATTTT. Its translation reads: CASSESSGLSSRPQYF.